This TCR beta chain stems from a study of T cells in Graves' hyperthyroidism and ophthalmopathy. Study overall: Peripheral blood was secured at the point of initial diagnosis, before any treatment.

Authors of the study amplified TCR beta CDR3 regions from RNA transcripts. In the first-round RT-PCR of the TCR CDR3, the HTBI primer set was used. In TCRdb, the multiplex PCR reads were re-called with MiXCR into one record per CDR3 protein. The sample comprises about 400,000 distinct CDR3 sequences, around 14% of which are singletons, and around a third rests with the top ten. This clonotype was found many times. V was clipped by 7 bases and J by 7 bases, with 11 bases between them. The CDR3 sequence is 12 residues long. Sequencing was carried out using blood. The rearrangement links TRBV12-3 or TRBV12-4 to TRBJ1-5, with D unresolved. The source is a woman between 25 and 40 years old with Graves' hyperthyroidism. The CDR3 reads CASTKEGQPQHF. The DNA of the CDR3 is TGTGCCAGCACCAAGGAGGGACAGCCCCAGCATTTT.